This is a list of T cell receptor beta chains from one sample in a study of T cell repertoires in cytomegalovirus infection. A single record per CDR3 protein comes from TCRdb applying MiXCR to the reads. Here the sample spans 150,000 to 200,000 distinct CDR3 sequences, roughly 27% being singletons. The sample taken for sequencing was PBMCs. The origin of the receptors is a human donor in good health (CMV status not recorded). Some clones in this sample may be carry-over from other donors' samples. CDR3s include the opening cysteine and the closing phenylalanine or tryptophan. A D gene is named only where the DNA matches it firmly. Some rows have no size entry. The others give once, few or many, or a class for an expanded clone.

J gene: TRBJ1-3
clone size: NA
V gene: TRBV10-3
D gene: NA
CDR3 protein: CAISPGYGNTIYF
CDR3 DNA: TGTGCCATCAGTCCCGGATATGGAAACACCATATATTTT

J gene: TRBJ2-1
clone size: few
V gene: TRBV6-2/TRBV6-3
D gene: TRBD1
CDR3 protein: CASSSPGTGVYNEQFF
CDR3 DNA: TGTGCCAGCAGCTCCCCCGGGACAGGGGTTTACAATGAGCAGTTCTTC

J gene: TRBJ2-3
clone size: NA
V gene: TRBV15
D gene: NA
CDR3 protein: CATSRDLVTDTQYF
CDR3 DNA: TGTGCCACCAGCAGAGATCTGGTCACAGATACGCAGTATTTT

J gene: TRBJ1-5
clone size: many
V gene: TRBV7-2
D gene: TRBD1
CDR3 protein: CASSLPAGTATGPQHF
CDR3 DNA: TGTGCCAGCAGCTTACCGGCCGGGACAGCTACTGGGCCCCAGCATTTT

J gene: TRBJ1-5
clone size: NA
V gene: TRBV10-3
D gene: TRBD1
CDR3 protein: CATRDRALFNQPQHF
CDR3 DNA: TGTGCCACCCGGGACAGGGCTTTATTCAATCAGCCCCAGCATTTT

J gene: TRBJ1-1
clone size: few
V gene: TRBV7-6
D gene: NA
CDR3 protein: CASSLAQGKRPFF
CDR3 DNA: TGTGCCAGCAGCTTAGCCCAGGGGAAGAGGCCTTTCTTT

J gene: TRBJ1-2
clone size: few
V gene: TRBV15
D gene: NA
CDR3 protein: CATSLGVRNGYTF
CDR3 DNA: TGTGCCACCAGCTTAGGCGTCCGGAATGGCTACACCTTC

J gene: TRBJ1-2
clone size: few
V gene: TRBV6-5
D gene: NA
CDR3 protein: CASSRGAASSSGYTF
CDR3 DNA: TGTGCCAGCAGTAGGGGTGCAGCAAGCTCTAGCGGCTACACCTTC

J gene: TRBJ1-3
clone size: NA
V gene: TRBV20-1
D gene: NA
CDR3 protein: CSAMEGRSGNTIYF
CDR3 DNA: TGCAGTGCTATGGAGGGCCGCTCTGGAAACACCATATATTTT

J gene: TRBJ1-5
clone size: many
V gene: TRBV12-3/TRBV12-4
D gene: NA
CDR3 protein: CASSLRTGYSNQPQHF
CDR3 DNA: TGTGCCAGCAGTTTGAGGACCGGTTATAGCAATCAGCCCCAGCATTTT

J gene: TRBJ1-1
clone size: NA
V gene: TRBV12-3/TRBV12-4
D gene: TRBD1
CDR3 protein: CASRGTVKTEAFF
CDR3 DNA: TGTGCCAGCCGTGGGACAGTGAAGACTGAAGCTTTCTTT

J gene: TRBJ1-4
clone size: many
V gene: TRBV7-8
D gene: NA
CDR3 protein: CASSLAGAGSNEKLFF
CDR3 DNA: TGTGCCAGCAGCTTAGCGGGCGCAGGTTCTAATGAAAAACTGTTTTTT

J gene: TRBJ1-2
clone size: NA
V gene: TRBV7-2
D gene: NA
CDR3 protein: CDSSPGGVAGGYTF
CDR3 DNA: TGTGACAGCAGCCCGGGGGGGGTGGCCGGCGGCTACACCTTC

J gene: TRBJ1-1
clone size: few
V gene: TRBV7-2
D gene: NA
CDR3 protein: CASSLHQGGEAFF
CDR3 DNA: TGTGCCAGCAGCTTGCACCAAGGTGGGGAAGCTTTCTTT

J gene: TRBJ1-1
clone size: many
V gene: TRBV7-2
D gene: NA
CDR3 protein: CASRSSGGREAFF
CDR3 DNA: TGTGCCAGCAGGTCATCGGGCGGACGTGAAGCTTTCTTT

J gene: TRBJ1-1
clone size: many
V gene: TRBV5-5
D gene: NA
CDR3 protein: CASSPTGYTEAFF
CDR3 DNA: TGTGCCAGCAGTCCGACAGGATACACTGAAGCTTTCTTT

J gene: TRBJ2-3
clone size: many
V gene: TRBV6-2/TRBV6-3
D gene: TRBD2
CDR3 protein: CASSYDGGGPTDTQYF
CDR3 DNA: TGTGCCAGCAGTTACGACGGCGGGGGGCCCACAGATACGCAGTATTTT